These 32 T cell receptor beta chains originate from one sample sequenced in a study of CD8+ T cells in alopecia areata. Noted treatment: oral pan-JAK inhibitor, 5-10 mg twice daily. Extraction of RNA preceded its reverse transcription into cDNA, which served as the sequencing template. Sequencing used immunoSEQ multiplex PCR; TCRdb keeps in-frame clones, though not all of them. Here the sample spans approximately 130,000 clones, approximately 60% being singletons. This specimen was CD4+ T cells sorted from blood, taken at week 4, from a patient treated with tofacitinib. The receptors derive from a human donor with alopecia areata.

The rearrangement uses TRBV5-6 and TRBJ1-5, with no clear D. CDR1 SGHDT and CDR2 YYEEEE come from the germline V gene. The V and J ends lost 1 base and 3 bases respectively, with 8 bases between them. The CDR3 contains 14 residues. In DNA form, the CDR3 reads TGTGCCAGCAGCTTGCTGGGTCACAATCAGCCCCAGCATTTT. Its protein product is CASSLLGHNQPQHF.

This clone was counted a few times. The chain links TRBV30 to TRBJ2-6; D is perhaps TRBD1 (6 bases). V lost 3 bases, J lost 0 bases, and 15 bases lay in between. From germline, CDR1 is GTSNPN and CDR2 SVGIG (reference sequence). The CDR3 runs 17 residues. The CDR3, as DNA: TGTGCCTGGAGGCCCGGACAGATAAGCTCTGGGGCCAACGTCCTGACTTTC. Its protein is CAWRPGQISSGANVLTF.

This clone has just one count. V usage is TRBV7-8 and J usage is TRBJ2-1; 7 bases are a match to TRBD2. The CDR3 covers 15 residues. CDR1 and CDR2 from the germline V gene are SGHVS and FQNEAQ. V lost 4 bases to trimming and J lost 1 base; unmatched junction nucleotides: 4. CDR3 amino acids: CASSSASGSYNEQFF. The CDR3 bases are TGTGCCAGCAGCTCGGCTAGCGGTTCCTACAATGAGCAGTTCTTC.

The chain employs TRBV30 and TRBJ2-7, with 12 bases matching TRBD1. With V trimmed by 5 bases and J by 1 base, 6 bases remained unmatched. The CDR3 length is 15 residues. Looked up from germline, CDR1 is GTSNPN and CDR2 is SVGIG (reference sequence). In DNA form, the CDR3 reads TGTGCCTGGGGGGACAGGGGGCTAGGTTCCTACGAGCAGTACTTC. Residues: CAWGDRGLGSYEQYF.

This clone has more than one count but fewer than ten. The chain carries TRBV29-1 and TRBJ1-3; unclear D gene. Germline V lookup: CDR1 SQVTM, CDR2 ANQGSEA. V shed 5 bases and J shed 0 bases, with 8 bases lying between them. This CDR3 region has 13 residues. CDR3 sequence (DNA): TGCAGCGTTCGACTTTCCTCTGGAAACACCATATATTTT. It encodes CSVRLSSGNTIYF.

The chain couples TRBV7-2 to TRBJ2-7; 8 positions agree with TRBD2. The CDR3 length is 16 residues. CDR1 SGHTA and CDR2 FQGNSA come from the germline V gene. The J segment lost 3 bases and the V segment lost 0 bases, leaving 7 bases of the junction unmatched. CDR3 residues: CASSLAASGPFYEQYF. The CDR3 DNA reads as TGTGCCAGCAGCTTAGCCGCTAGCGGGCCATTCTACGAGCAGTACTTC.

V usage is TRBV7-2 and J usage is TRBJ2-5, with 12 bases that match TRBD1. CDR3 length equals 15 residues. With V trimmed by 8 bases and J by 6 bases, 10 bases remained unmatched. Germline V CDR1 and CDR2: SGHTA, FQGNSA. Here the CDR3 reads CASGSGTGGGKTQYF. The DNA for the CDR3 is TGTGCCAGCGGATCCGGGACAGGGGGCGGGAAGACCCAGTACTTC. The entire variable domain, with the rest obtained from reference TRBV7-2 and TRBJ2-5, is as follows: GAGVSQSPSNKVTEKGKDVELRCDPISGHTALYWYRQSLGQGLEFLIYFQGNSAPDKSGLPSDRFSAERTGGSVSTLTIQRTQQEDSAVYLCASGSGTGGGKTQYFGPGTRLLVL.

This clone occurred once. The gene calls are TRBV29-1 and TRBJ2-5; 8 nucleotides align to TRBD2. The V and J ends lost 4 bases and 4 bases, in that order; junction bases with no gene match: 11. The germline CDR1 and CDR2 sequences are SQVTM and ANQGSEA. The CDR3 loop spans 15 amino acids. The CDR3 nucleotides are TGCAGCGTTGGAATCTTTAGCGGGGTAATAGAGACCCAGTACTTC. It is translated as CSVGIFSGVIETQYF.

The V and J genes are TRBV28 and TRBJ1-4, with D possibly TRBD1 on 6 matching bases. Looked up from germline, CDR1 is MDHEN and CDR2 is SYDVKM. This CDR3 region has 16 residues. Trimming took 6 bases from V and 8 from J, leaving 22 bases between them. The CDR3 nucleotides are TGTGCCAGCAGACCCGGGACAATCCCCCTTGGGGAAAAACTGTTTTTT. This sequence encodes CASRPGTIPLGEKLFF.

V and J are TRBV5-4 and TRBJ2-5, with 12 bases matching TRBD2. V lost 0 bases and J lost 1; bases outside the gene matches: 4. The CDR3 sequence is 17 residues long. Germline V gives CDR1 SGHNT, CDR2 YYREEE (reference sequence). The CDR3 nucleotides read TGTGCCAGCAGCTTGGCTCTAGCGGGGGGGCCCCAAGAGACCCAGTACTTC. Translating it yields CASSLALAGGPQETQYF. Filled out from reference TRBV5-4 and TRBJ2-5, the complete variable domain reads ETGVTQSPTHLIKTRGQQVTLRCSSQSGHNTVSWYQQALGQGPQFIFQYYREEENGRGNFPPRFSGLQFPNYSSELNVNALELDDSALYLCASSLALAGGPQETQYFGPGTRLLVL.

The CDR3 nucleotides are TGTGCCTGGAGTATTCAAGTGGGAACAGGGACCGCGCAGTACTTC. Translated: CAWSIQVGTGTAQYF. The rearrangement links TRBV30 to TRBJ2-7; D possibly corresponds to TRBD1 (6 bases). V shed 2 bases and J shed 9 bases, with 23 bases lying between them. CDR3 length: 15 residues. In germline, CDR1 is GTSNPN, CDR2 SVGIG (reference sequence). Filled out from reference TRBV30 and TRBJ2-7, the complete variable domain reads SQTIHQWPATLVQPVGSPLSLECTVEGTSNPNLYWYRQAAGRGLQLLFYSVGIGQISSEVPQNLSASRPQDRQFILSSKKLLLSDSGFYLCAWSIQVGTGTAQYFGPGTRLTVT.

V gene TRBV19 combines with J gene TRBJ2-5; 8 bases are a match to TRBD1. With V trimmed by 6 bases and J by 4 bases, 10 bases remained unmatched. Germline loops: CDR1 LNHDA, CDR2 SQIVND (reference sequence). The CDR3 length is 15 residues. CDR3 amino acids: CASSTLTGGIETQYF. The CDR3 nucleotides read TGTGCCAGTAGCACACTAACAGGGGGGATAGAGACCCAGTACTTC.

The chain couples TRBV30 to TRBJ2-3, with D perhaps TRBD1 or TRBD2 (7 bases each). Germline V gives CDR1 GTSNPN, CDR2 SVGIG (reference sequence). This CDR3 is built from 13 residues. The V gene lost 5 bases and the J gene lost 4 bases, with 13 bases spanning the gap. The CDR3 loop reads CAWDREGADTQYF. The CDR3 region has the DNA TGTGCCTGGGACAGGGAGGGGGCAGATACGCAGTATTTT.

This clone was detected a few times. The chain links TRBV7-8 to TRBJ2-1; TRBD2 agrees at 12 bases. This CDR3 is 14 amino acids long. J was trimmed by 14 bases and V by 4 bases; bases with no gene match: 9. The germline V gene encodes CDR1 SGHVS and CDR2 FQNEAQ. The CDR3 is CASSSNRLAGDKFF. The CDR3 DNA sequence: TGTGCCAGCAGCTCTAACAGACTAGCGGGAGATAAGTTCTTC.

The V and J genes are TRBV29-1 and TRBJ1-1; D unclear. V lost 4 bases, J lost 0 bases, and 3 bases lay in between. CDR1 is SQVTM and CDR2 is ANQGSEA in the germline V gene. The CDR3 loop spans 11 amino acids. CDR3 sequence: CSVVMNTEAFF. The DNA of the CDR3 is TGCAGCGTTGTCATGAACACTGAAGCTTTCTTT.

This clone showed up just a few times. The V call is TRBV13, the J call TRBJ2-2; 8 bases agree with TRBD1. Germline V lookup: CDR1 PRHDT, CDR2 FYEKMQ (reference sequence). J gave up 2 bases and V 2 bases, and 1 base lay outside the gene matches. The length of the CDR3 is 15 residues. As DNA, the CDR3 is TGTGCCAGCAGCTTACAGGGGGCAAACACCGGGGAGCTGTTTTTT. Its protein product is CASSLQGANTGELFF.

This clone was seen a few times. CDR3 loop: CASSSRDRGPDEQFF. CDR3 DNA sequence: TGTGCCAGCAGCTCCCGGGACAGGGGGCCGGATGAGCAGTTCTTC. V gene TRBV13 combines with J gene TRBJ2-1; 12 nucleotides line up with TRBD1. V trimming: 4 bases; J trimming: 8 bases; junction bases outside the gene matches: 6. This CDR3 has 15 amino acids. CDR1 is PRHDT and CDR2 is FYEKMQ in the germline V gene (reference sequence).

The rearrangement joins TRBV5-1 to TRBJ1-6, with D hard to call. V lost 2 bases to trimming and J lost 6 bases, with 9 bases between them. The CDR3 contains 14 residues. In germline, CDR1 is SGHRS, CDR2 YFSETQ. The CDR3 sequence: CASSLESLNSPLHF. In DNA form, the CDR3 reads TGCGCCAGCAGCTTAGAGAGCCTTAATTCACCCCTCCACTTT.

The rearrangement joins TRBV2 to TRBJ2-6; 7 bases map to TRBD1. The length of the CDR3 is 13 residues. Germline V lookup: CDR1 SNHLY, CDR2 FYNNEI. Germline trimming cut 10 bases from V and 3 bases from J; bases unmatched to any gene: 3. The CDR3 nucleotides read TGTGCCACTCGGGACAGTGGGGCCAACGTCCTGACTTTC. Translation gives CATRDSGANVLTF.

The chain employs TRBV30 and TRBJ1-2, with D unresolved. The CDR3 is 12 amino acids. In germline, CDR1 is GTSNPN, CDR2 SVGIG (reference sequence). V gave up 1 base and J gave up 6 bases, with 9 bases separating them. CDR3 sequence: CAWSAGQDGYTF. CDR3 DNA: TGTGCCTGGAGTGCCGGGCAGGATGGCTACACCTTC.

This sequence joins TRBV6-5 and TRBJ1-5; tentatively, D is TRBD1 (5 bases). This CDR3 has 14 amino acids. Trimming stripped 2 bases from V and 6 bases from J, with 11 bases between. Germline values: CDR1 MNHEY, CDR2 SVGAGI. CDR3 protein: CASSYRGGIQPQHF. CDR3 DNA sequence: TGTGCCAGCAGTTACCGCGGGGGGATTCAGCCCCAGCATTTT.

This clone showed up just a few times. CDR3: CASAEMKHRAGEAFF. The CDR3 DNA reads TGCGCCAGCGCCGAAATGAAGCACAGGGCTGGTGAAGCTTTCTTT. The chain carries TRBV4-1 and TRBJ1-1; the D gene is possibly TRBD1 (6 bases). V dropped 8 bases and J dropped 7 bases, with 23 bases sitting between them. CDR1 is MGHRA and CDR2 is YSYEKL in the germline V gene. The CDR3 extends over 15 amino acids.

This CDR3 reads CAVSPGADYGYTF. CDR3 DNA: TGTGCCGTCAGTCCAGGTGCTGACTATGGCTACACCTTC. J is TRBJ1-2 and V is TRBV27; no firm D call. V was cut by 11 bases and J by 3 bases, with 16 bases left in between. Germline CDR1 is MNHEY and CDR2 is SMNVEV (reference sequence). The CDR3 is 13 residues long.

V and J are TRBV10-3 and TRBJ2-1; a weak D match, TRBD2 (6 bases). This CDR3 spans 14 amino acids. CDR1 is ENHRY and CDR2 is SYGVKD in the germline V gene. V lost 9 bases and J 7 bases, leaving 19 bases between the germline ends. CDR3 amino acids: CAIRWGEGWNEQFF. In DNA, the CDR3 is TGTGCCATACGATGGGGGGAAGGGTGGAATGAGCAGTTCTTC.

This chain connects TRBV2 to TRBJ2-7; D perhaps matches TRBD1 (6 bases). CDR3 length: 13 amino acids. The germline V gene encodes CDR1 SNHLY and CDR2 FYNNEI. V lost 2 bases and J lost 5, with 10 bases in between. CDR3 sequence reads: CASSEIQGHEQYF. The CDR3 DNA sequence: TGTGCCAGCAGTGAAATACAGGGCCACGAGCAGTACTTC.

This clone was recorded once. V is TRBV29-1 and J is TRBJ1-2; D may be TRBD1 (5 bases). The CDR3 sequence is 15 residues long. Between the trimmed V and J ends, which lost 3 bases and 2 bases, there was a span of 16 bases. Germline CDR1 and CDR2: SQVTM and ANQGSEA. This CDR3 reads CSVERGEQPNYGYTF. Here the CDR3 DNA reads TGCAGCGTTGAGAGAGGGGAGCAGCCCAACTATGGCTACACCTTC.

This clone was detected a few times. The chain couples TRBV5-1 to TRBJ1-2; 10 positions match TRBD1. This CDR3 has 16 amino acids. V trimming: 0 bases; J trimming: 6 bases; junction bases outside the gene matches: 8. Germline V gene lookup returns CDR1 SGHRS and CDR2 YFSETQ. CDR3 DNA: TGCGCCAGCAGCTTGGCCGAAGGGACAGGGGCGAATGGCTACACCTTC. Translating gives CASSLAEGTGANGYTF.

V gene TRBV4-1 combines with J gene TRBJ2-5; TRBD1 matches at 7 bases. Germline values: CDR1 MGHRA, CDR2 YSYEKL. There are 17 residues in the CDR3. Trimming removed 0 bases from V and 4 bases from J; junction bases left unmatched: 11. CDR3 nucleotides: TGCGCCAGCAGCCAAGATAGCCCAGGGGGTTTAAGAGAGACCCAGTACTTC. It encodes CASSQDSPGGLRETQYF.

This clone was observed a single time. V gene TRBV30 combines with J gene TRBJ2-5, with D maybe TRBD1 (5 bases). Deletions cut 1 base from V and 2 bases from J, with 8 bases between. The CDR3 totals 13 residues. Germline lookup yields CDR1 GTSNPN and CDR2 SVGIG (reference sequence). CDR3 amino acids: CAWSGQRQETQYF. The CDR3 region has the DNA TGTGCCTGGAGTGGACAGAGACAAGAGACCCAGTACTTC.

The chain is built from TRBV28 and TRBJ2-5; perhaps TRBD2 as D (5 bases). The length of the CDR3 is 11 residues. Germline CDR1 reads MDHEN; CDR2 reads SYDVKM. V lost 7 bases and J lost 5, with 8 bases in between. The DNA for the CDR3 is TGTGCCAGCACGAGGAGGGAGACCCAGTACTTC. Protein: CASTRRETQYF.

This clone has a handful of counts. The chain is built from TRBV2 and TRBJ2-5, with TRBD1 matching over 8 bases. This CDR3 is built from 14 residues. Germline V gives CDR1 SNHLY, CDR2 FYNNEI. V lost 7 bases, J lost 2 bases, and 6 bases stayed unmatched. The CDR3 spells CASIGDRGQETQYF. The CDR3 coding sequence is TGTGCCAGCATAGGCGACAGGGGTCAAGAGACCCAGTACTTC.

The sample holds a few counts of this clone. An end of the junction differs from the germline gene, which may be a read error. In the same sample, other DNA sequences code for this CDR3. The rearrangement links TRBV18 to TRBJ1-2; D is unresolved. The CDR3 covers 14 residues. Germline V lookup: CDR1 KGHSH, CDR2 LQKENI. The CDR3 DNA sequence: TGTGCCAGTTCACCTAGTCTACGGGACTATGGCTACACCTTC. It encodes CASSPSLRDYGYTF.